This TCR beta chain was observed in a study of patients and donors after allogeneic stem cell transplantation. TCRdb re-called the RT-PCR reads with MiXCR, one entry per CDR3 protein. Of roughly 200,000 distinct CDR3 sequences listed, less than 45% are singletons. The CDR3 extends over 12 amino acids. The V gene's germline CDR1 is SGHTA and CDR2 FQGTGA. Between the trimmed V and J ends, which lost 4 bases and 3 bases, there was a span of 6 bases. The sequence was obtained from a human donor who was either an allogeneic HSCT recipient or a stem cell or donor lymphocyte infusion donor (not recorded which). It is not recorded whose cells these are; they may come from a transplant donor. Sequences were obtained from blood, either unsorted or a sorted T cell fraction (not recorded which). The chain links TRBV7-3 to TRBJ1-1; D is uncertain. The CDR3 nucleotides are TGTGCCAGCAGCTACGGCTACACTGAAGCTTTCTTT. Translation: CASSYGYTEAFF.